This entry features one T cell receptor (beta chain) sequence. Its antigen is currently not known. No much larger clonotype is one base removed from it; base qualities were not supplied. The healthy controls were 37 blood donors, and the buffy coats of these donors were supplied by the Finnish Red Cross blood service. All TCR-sequenced material derived from peripheral blood: patient blood samples and healthy donor buffy coats. Peripheral blood mononuclear cells were isolated by Ficoll-Hypaque gradient centrifugation. For the healthy controls, CD4+ cells were obtained from buffy coats by magnetic purification. Genomic DNA was extracted with the Gentra Puregene Cell and Tissue kit and quantified on a Qubit 2.0 fluorometer. TCRbeta rearrangements were sequenced from genomic DNA using the immunoSEQ assay at survey resolution. Processing in the source paper ran as follows. In the TCR sequencing data, the smallest productive clonotype frequency that could be detected was 2.59 x 10-5. Only productive TCRbeta rearrangements, meaning sequences that were complete and in-frame, were kept for the analyses. The clonality of each sample was calculated as Simpson clonality in the immunoSEQ Analyzer version 3.0. Clones were categorized by frequency as very rare, small, medium, large (1-20%) or hyperexpanded (>20%). Generation probabilities were estimated with OLGA 1.2.3, V-gene circos plots were made with VDJtools, specificities were searched in VDJdb, and CDR3 motifs were identified with GLIPH. Imported from immuneACCESS, the table was reduced by TCRdb to in-frame sequences with V and J called. These copies leave out some clones; in studies compared against another copy, an unresolved V gene accounts for under half, and the cause of the remainder is not known. The DNA gave D and trimming, while V, J and clone size come from that table. The sample yields about 30,000 clones; 60% to 80% were counted once. Of the sample, roughly 0.48% is held by the ten largest clones.

Sequences MNHEY (CDR1) and SVGAGI (CDR2) are obtained from the germline V gene. Including the terminal cysteine and phenylalanine, the CDR3 comprises 14 residues. The entry retains the CDR3 DNA only, 42 bases that are in frame from base 1. Trimming at the junction amounts to 0 bases on V and 4 bases on J, and the germline ends lie 9 bases apart. The sample originates from a study of STAT5B mutations in CD4+ large granular lymphocyte leukemia (dated by TCRdb to between 2022 and 2023). For context, the study as a whole: Among healthy controls, the CDR3 'QG' motif was associated with a particular HLA allele. Flow cytometry performed on FACSCanto II or FACSVerse showed that the purified fractions had more than 95% purity among lymphocytes. TCRbeta repertoires of CD4+ T-cell large granular lymphocyte leukemia patients were compared with those of healthy blood donors.

Findings and caveats that apply to the study as a whole: Greater clonality appeared to be present in CD4-sorted patient repertoires than in healthy CD4+ repertoires, and the difference was retained after the putative leukemic clones were removed. The data were not HLA-matched, and the higher clonality in CD4+ T-LGLL than in CD8+ T-LGLL could be due to the relatively small sample size. Enrichment of TRBV06-family usage was observed among the top patient clones (8/27) relative to healthy controls (2/35). Main leukemic clonotypes were private to each patient, although 25% to 30% of the main leukemic clonotypes were found at low frequency in the non-leukemic repertoires of other patients.

This sequence was found in a human donor in good health. Recombination joined TRBV6-5 with TRBJ1-2, and the D gene may be TRBD1, 6 bases matching. Material: CD4+ T cells from blood buffy coats. The nucleotides are TGTGCCAGCAGTTACTCTCAGGGGAGCTATGGCTACACCTTC. This encodes CASSYSQGSYGYTF.